One and the same sample provided the 23 T cell receptor beta chains below, sequenced in a study of CD8 T cells in Susac syndrome. cDNA came from about 0.5 to 1 ug RNA primed by random hexamers. TCRdb fed the immunoSEQ multiplex PCR reads into MiXCR, producing one record per CDR3 protein. This sample has roughly 180,000 distinct CDR3 sequences, with about 93% found just once. Sequences were obtained from CD4+ T cells from PBMCs. Receptor source: a human donor with multiple sclerosis.

The V gene is TRBV12-3 or TRBV12-4, the J gene TRBJ2-2; tentatively, D is TRBD1 (6 bases). Trimming removed 6 bases at V and 3 bases at J, with 8 bases between. The CDR3 totals 13 residues. Written as DNA, the CDR3 is TGTGCCAGCAGAACAGGGTACACCGGGGAGCTGTTTTTT. This sequence encodes CASRTGYTGELFF.

This sequence joins TRBV20-1 and TRBJ1-1; D not certain. The CDR3 totals 11 residues. Looked up from germline, CDR1 is DFQATT and CDR2 is SNEGSKA (reference sequence). V lost 5 bases, J lost 8 bases, and 12 bases lay in between. Here the CDR3 reads CSAWAMREAFF. CDR3 nucleotides: TGCAGTGCTTGGGCAATGCGGGAAGCTTTCTTT.

The V call is TRBV20-1, the J call TRBJ1-1; TRBD1 aligns across 9 bases. The germline gives CDR1 DFQATT, CDR2 SNEGSKA (reference sequence). The CDR3 is 15 residues long. CDR3 bases: TGCAGGCTACAGGGGGCGAGTGGGATGAACACTGAAGCTTTCTTT. Encoded protein: CRLQGASGMNTEAFF.

The chain carries TRBV29-1 and TRBJ1-5; D remains unclear. Germline CDR1 SQVTM, CDR2 ANQGSEA. V was shortened by 2 bases and J by 5 bases, with 10 bases between the two germline ends. The CDR3 contains 13 residues. The CDR3 nucleotides are TGCAGCGTTGAATACGGTAACGATCAGCCCCAGCATTTT. Its protein is CSVEYGNDQPQHF. Looking up the rest from reference TRBV29-1 and TRBJ1-5 gives the full variable domain: SAVISQKPSRDICQRGTSLTIQCQVDSQVTMMFWYRQQPGQSLTLIATANQGSEATYESGFVIDKFPISRPNLTFSTLTVSNMSPEDSSIYLCSVEYGNDQPQHFGDGTRLSIL.

The chain uses TRBV4-1 and TRBJ2-5, with D uncertain. V gave up 1 base and J gave up 1 base, with 10 bases separating them. The CDR3 extends over 15 amino acids. Germline-derived CDR1 and CDR2 are MGHRA and YSYEKL. The CDR3: CASSQVGLAQETQYF. The DNA of the CDR3 is TGCGCCAGCAGCCAAGTGGGGTTAGCCCAAGAGACCCAGTACTTC.

The gene calls are TRBV28 and TRBJ2-1, with TRBD1 matching over 9 bases. The CDR3 loop spans 18 amino acids. V lost 3 bases, J lost 8 bases, and 17 bases stayed unmatched. Germline V lookup: CDR1 MDHEN, CDR2 SYDVKM. CDR3: CASSFRAGTGWFRDEQFF. As DNA, the CDR3 is TGTGCCAGCAGTTTTAGGGCCGGGACAGGGTGGTTTAGGGATGAGCAGTTCTTC.

The chain couples TRBV29-1 to TRBJ1-1, with no clear D. Trimming took 2 bases from V and 3 from J, leaving 10 bases between them. Per germline, CDR1 SQVTM and CDR2 ANQGSEA. CDR3 length: 13 residues. The CDR3 loop reads CSVENQEDTEAFF. For the CDR3, the DNA is TGCAGCGTTGAAAACCAGGAGGACACTGAAGCTTTCTTT.

The chain is built from TRBV27 and TRBJ2-5; tentatively, D is TRBD1 (6 bases). The CDR3 length is 14 residues. Deletions cut 5 bases from V and 1 base from J, with 11 bases between. Per the germline V gene, CDR1 is MNHEY and CDR2 is SMNVEV (reference sequence). The CDR3 is CASSLWGPQETQYF. For the CDR3, the DNA is TGTGCCAGCAGTCTTTGGGGGCCCCAAGAGACCCAGTACTTC.

The chain has TRBV9 and TRBJ2-5, with D unclear. CDR3 length: 15 amino acids. Germline V gene lookup returns CDR1 SGDLS and CDR2 YYNGEE. Trimming shortened V by 4 bases and J by 0 bases, and 13 bases separated the two germline ends. In DNA form, the CDR3 reads TGTGCCAGCAGCCCGCGACATATGTACCAAGAGACCCAGTACTTC. This sequence encodes CASSPRHMYQETQYF.

V and J are TRBV18 and TRBJ1-6; D might be TRBD1 (6 bases). Trimming stripped 0 bases from V and 7 bases from J, with 7 bases between. Germline CDR1 KGHSH, CDR2 LQKENI. CDR3 size: 14 residues. The DNA of the CDR3 is TGTGCCAGCTCACCACCCGGGGGCAATTCACCCCTCCACTTT. Translated: CASSPPGGNSPLHF.

The gene calls are TRBV6-6 and TRBJ2-7, with 9 bases aligning to TRBD1. This CDR3 region has 15 residues. Trimming removed 2 bases from V and 2 bases from J; junction bases left unmatched: 4. Germline CDR1 and CDR2: MNHNY and SVGAGI (reference sequence). The CDR3 region is CASSYQGQGPYEQYF. The CDR3 DNA follows: TGTGCCAGCAGTTACCAGGGACAGGGACCCTACGAGCAGTACTTC.

DNA of the CDR3: TGTGCCAGCAGTTTCCCTCGAAGCGGGGGGGCAGCGGCAGATACGCAGTATTTT. Encoded protein: CASSFPRSGGAAADTQYF. The chain links TRBV6-5 to TRBJ2-3, with TRBD2 matching 10 bases. The CDR3 contains 18 residues. Per the germline V gene, CDR1 is MNHEY and CDR2 is SVGAGI. The V segment lost 4 bases and the J segment 4 bases; nucleotides outside the gene matches: 14.

The sample holds one count of this clonotype. The chain links TRBV5-6 to TRBJ1-2, with TRBD1 as a possible D gene (6 bases). Germline lookup yields CDR1 SGHDT and CDR2 YYEEEE. V was pared by 1 base and J by 7 bases, with 11 bases between. This CDR3 comprises 13 residues. The CDR3 region is CASSLPGEGGYTF. CDR3 DNA sequence: TGTGCCAGCAGCTTGCCAGGGGAGGGTGGCTACACCTTC.

The gene calls are TRBV3-1 and TRBJ2-5; 9 bases agree with TRBD1. The CDR3 totals 15 residues. CDR1 is LGHDT, CDR2 YNNKEL, per germline (reference sequence). Trimming took 7 bases from V and 5 from J; bases not matched to a gene: 11. CDR3 nucleotides: TGTGCCAGCACCAGACAGGGGGAGGTCAGGGAGACCCAGTACTTC. Translation gives CASTRQGEVRETQYF.

The genes are TRBV4-1 and TRBJ2-2; 7 positions agree with TRBD1. The CDR3 is 15 amino acids. After removal of 4 bases from V and 5 bases from J, the junction contained 7 bases not matched to a gene. Germline-derived CDR1 and CDR2 are MGHRA and YSYEKL. This CDR3 reads CASSLGTESTGELFF. The CDR3 nucleotides read TGCGCCAGCAGCCTCGGGACAGAAAGTACCGGGGAGCTGTTTTTT.

This clonotype appeared once. Here the CDR3 reads CATSDPGQGNYGYTF. In nucleotides, the CDR3 is TGTGCCACCAGTGATCCGGGACAGGGGAACTATGGCTACACCTTC. The chain uses TRBV24-1 and TRBJ1-2, with 10 bases fitting TRBD1. This CDR3 spans 15 amino acids. Germline V gives CDR1 KGHDR, CDR2 SFDVKD. Trimming took 3 bases from V and 2 from J; bases not matched to a gene: 2.

This chain connects TRBV20-1 to TRBJ2-7, with a tentative D call TRBD1 (5 bases). Germline V gives CDR1 DFQATT, CDR2 SNEGSKA (reference sequence). This CDR3 is built from 13 residues. V was cut by 6 bases and J by 1 base, with 13 bases left in between. The CDR3 nucleotides read TGCAGTGCATGGGGCAGCGATTCCTACGAGCAGTACTTC. Translating gives CSAWGSDSYEQYF.

This clonotype was counted between two and nine times. An end of the junction differs from the germline gene, which may be a read error. V and J are TRBV11-1 and TRBJ1-6; D not resolved. The germline gives CDR1 SGHAT, CDR2 FQDESV (reference sequence). The CDR3 length is 13 residues. Written as DNA, the CDR3 is TGTGCCAGCAGCTTAGTGAGGGATTCACCCCTCCATTTT. Its protein is CASSLVRDSPLHF.

This clonotype has a single count. The chain couples TRBV15 to TRBJ1-4; 9 nucleotides align to TRBD1. Germline V gives CDR1 LNHNV, CDR2 YYDKDF (reference sequence). Trimming at V came to 3 bases and at J to 4 bases, leaving 6 bases not matched to a gene. This CDR3 has 16 residues. CDR3 protein: CATSRAPGQGNEKLFF. In DNA form, the CDR3 reads TGTGCCACCAGCAGGGCACCGGGACAGGGTAATGAAAAACTGTTTTTT.

This clonotype was recorded only once. The chain couples TRBV2 to TRBJ2-6; D uncertain. This CDR3 region has 13 residues. In germline, CDR1 is SNHLY, CDR2 FYNNEI. Trimming pared 8 bases from V and 1 base from J, leaving 6 bases between. The CDR3 here is CASYYSGANVLTF. The CDR3 region has the DNA TGTGCCAGCTACTATTCTGGGGCCAACGTCCTGACTTTC.

This clonotype was observed a few times. V is TRBV28 and J is TRBJ2-1; unclear D gene. This CDR3 comprises 11 residues. Trimming removed 1 base at V and 9 bases at J, with 4 bases between. Germline lookup yields CDR1 MDHEN and CDR2 SYDVKM. The CDR3 region is CASSLSREQFF. CDR3 sequence (DNA): TGTGCCAGCAGTTTATCCCGTGAGCAGTTCTTC.

The chain combines TRBV4-1 with TRBJ1-2, with TRBD1 matching 7 bases. Germline CDR1 and CDR2: MGHRA and YSYEKL. V gave up 1 base and J gave up 8 bases; unmatched junction bases: 4. There are 13 residues in the CDR3. The CDR3 protein is CASSQGGGFGYTF. The CDR3 nucleotides are TGCGCCAGCAGCCAAGGAGGGGGCTTCGGCTACACCTTC.

This chain uses TRBV3-1 with TRBJ2-5; TRBD2 aligns across 12 bases. V gave up 4 bases and J gave up 2 bases; unmatched junction bases: 5. The CDR3 length is 16 residues. CDR1 LGHDT and CDR2 YNNKEL come from the germline V gene (reference sequence). The CDR3 DNA reads TGTGCCAGCAGCCCGACTAGCGGGGGTGCGCAAGAGACCCAGTACTTC. Translation: CASSPTSGGAQETQYF.